The TCR beta chain described here comes from a study of T-cell reconstitution after alpha-beta-depleted transplantation in children. Study-wide results and limits: Approximately two months post-transplant, alpha-beta T cells reportedly originated from several hundred expanded graft clones. After transplant, high TCRbeta diversity at day 60 in some patients arose from surviving recipient T cells and thymic progenitors. A year post-transplant, T-cell counts and diversity derived mostly from newly produced T cells.

The germline V gene has CDR1 SQVTM and CDR2 ANQGSEA. The CDR3 totals 14 residues. Trimming removed 4 bases from V and 4 bases from J; junction bases left unmatched: 9. This clonotype was observed a few times. The antigen is unknown. A library of TCRbeta sequences, prepared with unique molecular identifiers, was generated. Each CDR3 protein gets one entry after TCRdb re-called the PCR reads with MiXCR. The sample contains a few hundred thousand distinct CDR3 sequences, 25% to 30% of which appear only once. The gene calls are TRBV29-1 and TRBJ2-7; 8 bases match TRBD2. The clonotype comes from a boy younger than two with Wiskott-Aldrich syndrome, due to receive a stem cell transplant. The material sequenced was PBMCs, taken before TCRalphabeta/CD19-depleted stem cell transplant. CDR3 coding DNA: TGCAGCGTTGTTGTTAGGGGCGGGAGGTACGAGCAGTACTTC. The encoded protein is CSVVVRGGRYEQYF.